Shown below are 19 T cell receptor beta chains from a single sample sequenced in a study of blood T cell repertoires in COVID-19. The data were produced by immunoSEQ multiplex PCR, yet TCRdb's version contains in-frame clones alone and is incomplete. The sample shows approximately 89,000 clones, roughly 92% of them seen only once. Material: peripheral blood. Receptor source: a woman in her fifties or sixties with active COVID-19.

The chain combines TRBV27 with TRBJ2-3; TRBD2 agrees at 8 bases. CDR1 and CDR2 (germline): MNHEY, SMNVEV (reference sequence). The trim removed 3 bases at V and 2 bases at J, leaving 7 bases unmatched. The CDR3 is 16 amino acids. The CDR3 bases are TGTGCCAGCAGTTTGGAGCGGGGGCCTTTCACAGATACGCAGTATTTT. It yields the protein CASSLERGPFTDTQYF.

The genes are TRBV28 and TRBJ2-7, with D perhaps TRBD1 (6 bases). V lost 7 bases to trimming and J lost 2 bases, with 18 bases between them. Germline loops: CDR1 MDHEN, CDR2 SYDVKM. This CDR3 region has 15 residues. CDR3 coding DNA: TGTGCCAGCATTACGGCTGGTACAGGGACCTACGAGCAGTACTTC. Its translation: CASITAGTGTYEQYF.

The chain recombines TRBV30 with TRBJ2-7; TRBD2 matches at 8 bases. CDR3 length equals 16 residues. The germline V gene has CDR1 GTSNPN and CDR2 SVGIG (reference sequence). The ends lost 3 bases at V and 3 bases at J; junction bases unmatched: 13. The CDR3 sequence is CAWRGKGERGNYEQYF. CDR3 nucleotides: TGTGCCTGGAGGGGTAAGGGGGAGCGGGGGAACTACGAGCAGTACTTC.

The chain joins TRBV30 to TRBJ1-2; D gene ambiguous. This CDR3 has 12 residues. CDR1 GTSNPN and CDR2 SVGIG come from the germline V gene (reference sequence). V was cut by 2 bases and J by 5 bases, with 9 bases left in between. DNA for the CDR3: TGTGCCTGGAGTATACCCGGTTATGGCTACACCTTC. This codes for CAWSIPGYGYTF.

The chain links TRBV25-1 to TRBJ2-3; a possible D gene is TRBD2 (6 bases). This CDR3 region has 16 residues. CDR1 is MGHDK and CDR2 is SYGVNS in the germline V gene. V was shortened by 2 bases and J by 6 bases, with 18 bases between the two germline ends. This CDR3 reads CASSEPGTSAVDTQYF. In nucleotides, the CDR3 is TGTGCCAGCAGTGAACCCGGGACTTCGGCCGTTGATACGCAGTATTTT.

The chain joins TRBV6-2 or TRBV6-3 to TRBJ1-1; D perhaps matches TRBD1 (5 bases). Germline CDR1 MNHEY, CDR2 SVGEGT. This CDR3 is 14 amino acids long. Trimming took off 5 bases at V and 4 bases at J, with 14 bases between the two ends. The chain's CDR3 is CASSLGVRGTEAFF. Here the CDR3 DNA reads TGTGCCAGCAGTCTAGGGGTCCGCGGCACTGAAGCTTTCTTT.

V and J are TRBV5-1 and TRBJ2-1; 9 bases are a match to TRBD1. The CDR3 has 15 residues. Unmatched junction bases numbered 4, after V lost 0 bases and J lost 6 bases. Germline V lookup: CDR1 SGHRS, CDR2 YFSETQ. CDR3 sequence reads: CASSLAGQGGNEQFF. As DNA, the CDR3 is TGCGCCAGCAGCTTGGCGGGACAGGGCGGCAATGAGCAGTTCTTC.

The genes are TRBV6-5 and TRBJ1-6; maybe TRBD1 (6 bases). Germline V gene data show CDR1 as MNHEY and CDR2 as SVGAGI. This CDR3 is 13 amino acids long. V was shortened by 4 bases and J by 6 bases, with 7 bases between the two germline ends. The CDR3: CASSFRGNSPLHF. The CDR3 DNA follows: TGTGCCAGCAGTTTCAGGGGTAATTCACCCCTCCACTTT.

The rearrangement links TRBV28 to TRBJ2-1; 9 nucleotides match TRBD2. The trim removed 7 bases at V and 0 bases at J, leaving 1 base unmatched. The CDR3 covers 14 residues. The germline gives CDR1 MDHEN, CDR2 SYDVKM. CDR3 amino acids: CASISGGSYNEQFF. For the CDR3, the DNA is TGTGCCAGCATTAGCGGGGGCTCCTACAATGAGCAGTTCTTC.

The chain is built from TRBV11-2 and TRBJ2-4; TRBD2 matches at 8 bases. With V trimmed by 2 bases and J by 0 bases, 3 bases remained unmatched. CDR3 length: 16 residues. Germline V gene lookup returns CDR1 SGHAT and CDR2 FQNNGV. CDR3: CASSLPAGGAKNIQYF. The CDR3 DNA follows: TGTGCCAGCAGCTTACCCGCGGGGGGAGCCAAAAACATTCAGTACTTC.

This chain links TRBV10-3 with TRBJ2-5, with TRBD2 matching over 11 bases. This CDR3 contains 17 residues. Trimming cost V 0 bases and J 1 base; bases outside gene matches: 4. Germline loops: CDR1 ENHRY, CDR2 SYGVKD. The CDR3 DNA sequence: TGTGCCATCAGTGAGTCGTCTAGCGGGGGGACCCAAGAGACCCAGTACTTC. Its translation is CAISESSSGGTQETQYF.

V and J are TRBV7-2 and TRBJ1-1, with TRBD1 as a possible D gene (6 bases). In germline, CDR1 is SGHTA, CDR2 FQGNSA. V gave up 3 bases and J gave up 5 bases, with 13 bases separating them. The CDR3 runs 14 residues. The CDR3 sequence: CASSFQGKGTEAFF. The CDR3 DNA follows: TGTGCCAGCAGCTTCCAGGGGAAAGGAACTGAAGCTTTCTTT.

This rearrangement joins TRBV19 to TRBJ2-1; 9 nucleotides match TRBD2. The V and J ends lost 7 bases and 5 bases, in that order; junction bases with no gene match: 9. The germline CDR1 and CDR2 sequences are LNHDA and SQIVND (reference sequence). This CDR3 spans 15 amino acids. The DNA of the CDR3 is TGTGCCAGTAACCCTCTAGCGGGAAAGAACAATGAGCAGTTCTTC. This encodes CASNPLAGKNNEQFF. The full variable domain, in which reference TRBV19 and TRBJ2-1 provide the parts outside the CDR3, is DGGITQSPKYLFRKEGQNVTLSCEQNLNHDAMYWYRQDPGQGLRLIYYSQIVNDFQKGDIAEGYSVSREKKESFPLTVTSAQKNPTAFYLCASNPLAGKNNEQFFGPGTRLTVL.

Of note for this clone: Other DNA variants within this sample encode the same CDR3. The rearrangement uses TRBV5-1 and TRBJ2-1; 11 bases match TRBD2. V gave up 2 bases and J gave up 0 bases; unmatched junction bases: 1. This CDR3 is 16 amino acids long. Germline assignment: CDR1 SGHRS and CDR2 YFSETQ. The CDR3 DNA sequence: TGCGCCAGCAGCTTAACTAGCGGGAGCTCCTACAATGAGCAGTTCTTC. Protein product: CASSLTSGSSYNEQFF.

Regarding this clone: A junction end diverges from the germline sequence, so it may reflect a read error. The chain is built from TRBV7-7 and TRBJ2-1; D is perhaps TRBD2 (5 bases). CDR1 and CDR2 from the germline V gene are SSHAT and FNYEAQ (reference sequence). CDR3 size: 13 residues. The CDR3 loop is CASSASSGNEQFF. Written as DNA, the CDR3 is TGTGCTAGCAGCGCGTCCTCGGGGAATGAGCAGTTCTTC. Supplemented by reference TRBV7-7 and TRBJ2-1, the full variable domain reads GAGVSQSPRYKVTKRGQDVTLRCDPISSHATLYWYQQALGQGPEFLTYFNYEAQPDKSGLPSDRFSAERPEGSISTLTIQRTEQRDSAMYRCASSASSGNEQFFGPGTRLTVL.

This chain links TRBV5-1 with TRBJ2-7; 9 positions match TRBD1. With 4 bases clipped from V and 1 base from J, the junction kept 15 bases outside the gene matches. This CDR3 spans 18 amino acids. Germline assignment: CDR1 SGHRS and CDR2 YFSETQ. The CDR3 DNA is TGCGCCAGCAGCCACCCCTTTCCGGGACAGGGAGTTTCCTACGAGCAGTACTTC. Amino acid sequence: CASSHPFPGQGVSYEQYF.

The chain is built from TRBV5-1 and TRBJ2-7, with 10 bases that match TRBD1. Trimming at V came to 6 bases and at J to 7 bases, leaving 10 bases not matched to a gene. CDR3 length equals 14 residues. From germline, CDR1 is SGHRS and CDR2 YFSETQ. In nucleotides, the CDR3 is TGCGCCAGCAAGCGGAGACAGGGGGCTGAAGAGCAGTACTTC. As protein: CASKRRQGAEEQYF.

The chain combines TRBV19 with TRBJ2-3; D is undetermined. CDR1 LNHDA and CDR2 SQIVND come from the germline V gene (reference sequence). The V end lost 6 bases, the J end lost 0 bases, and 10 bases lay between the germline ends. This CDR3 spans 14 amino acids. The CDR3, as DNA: TGTGCCAGTAGGGGCACCTCTAGCACAGATACGCAGTATTTT. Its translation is CASRGTSSTDTQYF.

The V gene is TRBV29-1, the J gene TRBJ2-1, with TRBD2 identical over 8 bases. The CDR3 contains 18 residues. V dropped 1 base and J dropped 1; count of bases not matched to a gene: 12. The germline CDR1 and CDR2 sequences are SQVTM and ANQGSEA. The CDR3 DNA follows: TGCAGCGTTGAAGTGGTTAGCGGGACGGTAGAGTCCTACAATGAGCAGTTCTTC. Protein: CSVEVVSGTVESYNEQFF.